One and the same sample provided the 31 T cell receptor beta chains below, sequenced in a study of CD8+ T cells in alopecia areata. RNA was isolated and reverse transcribed to cDNA, the sequencing template. Sequencing used immunoSEQ multiplex PCR; TCRdb keeps in-frame clones, though not all of them. The sample lists roughly 200,000 clones, 50% to 70% occurring once. The source material was CD4+ T cells sorted from blood, sampled at week 0. Receptors were obtained from a human donor with alopecia areata.

The chain joins TRBV30 to TRBJ1-2; D remains ambiguous. Germline V gene data show CDR1 as GTSNPN and CDR2 as SVGIG (reference sequence). The CDR3 loop spans 15 amino acids. The V end lost 3 bases, the J end lost 5 bases, and 19 bases lay between the germline ends. The CDR3 DNA follows: TGTGCCTGGAGCACGCACGCCGTCCTGGGTTATGGCTACACCTTC. The encoded protein is CAWSTHAVLGYGYTF.

The chain is built from TRBV9 and TRBJ2-6, with 7 nucleotides matching TRBD1. The CDR3 has 15 amino acids. CDR1 is SGDLS and CDR2 is YYNGEE in the germline V gene. Losses at the gene ends were 4 bases for V and 3 bases for J; bases not matched to a gene: 4. The CDR3 sequence: CASSRQGSGANVLTF. CDR3 bases: TGTGCCAGCAGCCGACAGGGAAGTGGGGCCAACGTCCTGACTTTC.

This clone occurred a few times. The chain links TRBV7-2 to TRBJ1-4; D is undetermined. Germline V gene data show CDR1 as SGHTA and CDR2 as FQGNSA. The CDR3 is made up of 11 amino acids. The ends were cut back, 3 bases at V and 6 bases at J, with 2 bases in the middle. The CDR3 DNA reads as TGTGCCAGCAGCTTGGATGAAAAACTGTTTTTT. It yields the protein CASSLDEKLFF.

V gene TRBV29-1 combines with J gene TRBJ1-1; 7 bases align to TRBD1. This CDR3 contains 13 residues. Germline values: CDR1 SQVTM, CDR2 ANQGSEA. Trimming cost V 5 bases and J 3 bases; bases outside gene matches: 6. This CDR3 is CSVTRGLDTEAFF. Here the CDR3 DNA reads TGCAGCGTTACAAGGGGGCTTGACACTGAAGCTTTCTTT.

The CDR3 reads CASSVHTGSGYTF. The CDR3 region has the DNA TGTGCCAGCAGCGTCCATACAGGGTCTGGCTACACCTTC. The V call is TRBV9, the J call TRBJ1-2; maybe TRBD1 (6 bases). CDR3 length: 13 residues. V lost 2 bases, J lost 7 bases, and 12 bases lay in between. Germline CDR1 is SGDLS and CDR2 is YYNGEE.

This clone was recorded only once. This chain uses TRBV29-1 with TRBJ2-7; the D gene is possibly TRBD1 (5 bases). Germline assignment: CDR1 SQVTM and CDR2 ANQGSEA. Trimming left V 4 bases short and J 2 bases short, with 9 bases between. The CDR3 has 12 amino acids. The CDR3 spells CSVADKAYEQYF. CDR3 DNA: TGCAGCGTTGCGGACAAGGCCTACGAGCAGTACTTC.

The chain is built from TRBV11-2 and TRBJ2-1; D remains ambiguous. CDR1 SGHAT and CDR2 FQNNGV come from the germline V gene. Trimming took 6 bases from V and 6 from J, leaving 6 bases between them. CDR3 length equals 11 residues. CDR3 region: CASSKSNEQFF. The CDR3 DNA is TGTGCCAGCAGTAAGAGCAATGAGCAGTTCTTC.

The chain combines TRBV29-1 with TRBJ1-4; D unclear. The CDR3 has 10 residues. V was clipped by 3 bases and J by 6 bases, with 2 bases between them. CDR1 SQVTM and CDR2 ANQGSEA come from the germline V gene. CDR3 loop: CSVEDEKLFF. In DNA form, the CDR3 reads TGCAGCGTTGAGGATGAAAAACTGTTTTTT.

The CDR3 DNA is TGTGCCAGCAGCCAAGCCGGGAGCACAGATACGCAGTATTTT. It is translated as CASSQAGSTDTQYF. The chain has TRBV14 and TRBJ2-3; D is undetermined. This CDR3 is built from 14 residues. Trimming removed 1 base from V and 0 bases from J, with 5 bases in between. Looked up from germline, CDR1 is SGHDN and CDR2 is FVKESK.

The rearrangement links TRBV7-2 to TRBJ1-1; D possibly corresponds to TRBD1 (5 bases). Per the germline V gene, CDR1 is SGHTA and CDR2 is FQGNSA. The CDR3 length is 15 residues. Deletions cut 1 base from V and 6 bases from J, with 15 bases between. The CDR3 region has the DNA TGTGCCAGCAGCTTAGTGCGGGGGATGAGGGCTGAAGCTTTCTTT. It encodes CASSLVRGMRAEAFF.

The chain links TRBV18 to TRBJ2-3; 7 bases agree with TRBD1. The V gene end was trimmed by 3 bases and the J gene end by 1 base; junction bases not matched to a gene: 7. CDR1 and CDR2 from the germline V gene are KGHSH and LQKENI. The CDR3 runs to 16 residues. CDR3 sequence (DNA): TGTGCCAGCTCACCGAGACAGGGCCTAGGCACAGATACGCAGTATTTT. Its protein is CASSPRQGLGTDTQYF.

As regards this clone: The sample contains more than one DNA sequence encoding this CDR3. The V call is TRBV18, the J call TRBJ1-2; 9 nucleotides match TRBD1. Per the germline V gene, CDR1 is KGHSH and CDR2 is LQKENI. With 3 bases clipped from V and 4 bases from J, the junction kept 3 bases outside the gene matches. The CDR3 spans 14 residues. The CDR3 region is CASSPGQGSYGYTF. CDR3 coding DNA: TGTGCCAGCTCACCCGGACAGGGGTCCTATGGCTACACCTTC.

This clone came up a few times. The genes are TRBV7-2 and TRBJ1-6; D remains unclear. Looked up from germline, CDR1 is SGHTA and CDR2 is FQGNSA. The CDR3 has 15 amino acids. The V and J ends lost 1 base and 4 bases respectively, with 8 bases between them. The CDR3 is CASSLVSGYNSPLHF. CDR3 nucleotides: TGTGCCAGCAGCTTAGTCTCTGGATATAATTCACCCCTCCACTTT.

The rearrangement joins TRBV20-1 to TRBJ1-2; D not certain. The CDR3 extends over 11 amino acids. From germline, CDR1 is DFQATT and CDR2 SNEGSKA (reference sequence). With 3 bases removed from V and 8 bases from J, the gap between germline ends came to 10 bases. As DNA, the CDR3 is TGCAGTGCTAGTTGGCCCGGGGGCTACACCTTC. Its translation is CSASWPGGYTF.

The chain links TRBV2 to TRBJ2-7; D is ambiguous. CDR3 size: 14 residues. In germline, CDR1 is SNHLY, CDR2 FYNNEI. V was clipped by 8 bases and J by 2 bases, with 16 bases between them. Here the CDR3 DNA reads TGTGCCAGCGTTACCCGCCCCAGTCCCTACGAGCAGTACTTC. Protein: CASVTRPSPYEQYF.

The V and J genes are TRBV7-2 and TRBJ1-2; 8 positions agree with TRBD1. Germline V gives CDR1 SGHTA, CDR2 FQGNSA. V dropped 4 bases and J dropped 4; count of bases not matched to a gene: 8. This CDR3 is built from 15 residues. The CDR3 loop is CASSSATGESYGYTF. The DNA for the CDR3 is TGTGCCAGCAGCTCAGCGACAGGGGAATCCTATGGCTACACCTTC.

The sample holds a few counts of this clone. This CDR3 is CASSPTPGQGNSPLHF. DNA for the CDR3: TGCGCCAGCAGCCCCACCCCGGGACAGGGAAATTCACCCCTCCACTTT. The rearrangement uses TRBV4-3 and TRBJ1-6; the match to TRBD1 covers 9 bases. V was pared by 4 bases and J by 7 bases, with 8 bases of the junction left unmatched. The CDR3 runs 16 residues. Germline V gene lookup returns CDR1 LGHNA and CDR2 YSLEER.

The chain couples TRBV5-1 to TRBJ2-1; no reliable D call. The V end was cut by 1 base, the J end by 4 bases, with 6 bases between. The length of the CDR3 is 13 residues. Germline V CDR1 and CDR2: SGHRS, YFSETQ. The CDR3 sequence is CASSLFTYNEQFF. The CDR3 DNA is TGCGCCAGCAGCTTGTTCACGTACAATGAGCAGTTCTTC. The full variable domain, with the rest looked up from reference TRBV5-1 and TRBJ2-1, is KAGVTQTPRYLIKTRGQQVTLSCSPISGHRSVSWYQQTPGQGLQFLFEYFSETQRNKGNFPGRFSGRQFSNSRSEMNVSTLELGDSALYLCASSLFTYNEQFFGPGTRLTVL.

The rearrangement joins TRBV15 to TRBJ2-3; no definite D call. Looked up from germline, CDR1 is LNHNV and CDR2 is YYDKDF (reference sequence). Deletions cut 5 bases from V and 5 bases from J, with 11 bases between. The length of the CDR3 is 13 residues. The CDR3 sequence: CATSPRLGDTQYF. CDR3 bases: TGTGCCACCAGCCCCCGGTTGGGAGATACGCAGTATTTT.

The chain recombines TRBV9 with TRBJ2-7, with 7 bases matching TRBD2. V dropped 2 bases and J dropped 5; count of bases not matched to a gene: 10. This CDR3 is 15 amino acids long. CDR1 and CDR2 from the germline V gene are SGDLS and YYNGEE. CDR3 sequence (DNA): TGTGCCAGCAGCGTCCGCGGGGGTAACCTGGACGAGCAGTACTTC. Translation: CASSVRGGNLDEQYF. The whole variable domain, remainder taken from reference TRBV9 and TRBJ2-7, is DSGVTQTPKHLITATGQRVTLRCSPRSGDLSVYWYQQSLDQGLQFLIQYYNGEERAKGNILERFSAQQFPDLHSELNLSSLELGDSALYFCASSVRGGNLDEQYFGPGTRLTVT.

V gene TRBV28 combines with J gene TRBJ2-5, with 9 bases identical to TRBD1. Losses at the gene ends were 2 bases for V and 2 bases for J; bases not matched to a gene: 6. Germline CDR1 reads MDHEN; CDR2 reads SYDVKM. The CDR3 runs to 16 residues. In DNA, the CDR3 is TGTGCCAGCAGTTTAAGCGGGACAGGGAGGCAAGAGACCCAGTACTTC. Protein: CASSLSGTGRQETQYF. Full variable domain (missing parts from reference TRBV28 and TRBJ2-5): DVKVTQSSRYLVKRTGEKVFLECVQDMDHENMFWYRQDPGLGLRLIYFSYDVKMKEKGDIPEGYSVSREKKERFSLILESASTNQTSMYLCASSLSGTGRQETQYFGPGTRLLVL.

The chain uses TRBV6-5 and TRBJ2-3; D remains unclear. V lost 0 bases and J lost 2, with 6 bases in between. Germline V gene data show CDR1 as MNHEY and CDR2 as SVGAGI. This CDR3 comprises 14 residues. The CDR3 nucleotides read TGTGCCAGCAGTTACTCAATGCTCACAGATACGCAGTATTTT. Its translation is CASSYSMLTDTQYF.

The V call is TRBV28, the J call TRBJ1-2; D gene uncertain. The CDR3 runs 9 residues. Germline V gene lookup returns CDR1 MDHEN and CDR2 SYDVKM. The V gene lost 8 bases and the J gene lost 6 bases, with 4 bases spanning the gap. CDR3 amino acids: CASGNGYTF. CDR3 sequence (DNA): TGTGCCAGCGGGAATGGCTACACCTTC.

V usage is TRBV4-1 and J usage is TRBJ1-5; D may be TRBD1 (6 bases). Per the germline V gene, CDR1 is MGHRA and CDR2 is YSYEKL. V gave up 5 bases and J gave up 3 bases, with 14 bases separating them. There are 15 residues in the CDR3. CDR3 coding DNA: TGCGCCAGCAGCGACAGGACCTATAACAATCAGCCCCAGCATTTT. Amino acids: CASSDRTYNNQPQHF.

The chain couples TRBV29-1 to TRBJ2-7, with a weak D call TRBD1 (6 bases). Germline loops: CDR1 SQVTM, CDR2 ANQGSEA. V was pared by 7 bases and J by 1 base, with 8 bases between. The CDR3 extends over 11 amino acids. The CDR3 spells CSAGQSYEQYF. The CDR3 nucleotides read TGCAGCGCTGGACAGTCCTACGAGCAGTACTTC.

The chain couples TRBV29-1 to TRBJ2-3, with 7 bases matching TRBD2. Germline assignment: CDR1 SQVTM and CDR2 ANQGSEA. The CDR3 covers 14 residues. V dropped 7 bases and J dropped 6; count of bases not matched to a gene: 13. CDR3 bases: TGCAGCGCTGGAGAAGCGGGGTGGGCTGATACGCAGTATTTT. It specifies CSAGEAGWADTQYF.

The rearrangement links TRBV7-2 to TRBJ2-3; unclear D gene. The CDR3 is 12 amino acids. Per germline, CDR1 SGHTA and CDR2 FQGNSA. V lost 1 base, J lost 7 bases, and 6 bases lay in between. For the CDR3, the DNA is TGTGCCAGCAGCTTAGGACTTTATACGCAGTATTTT. Encoded protein: CASSLGLYTQYF.

CDR3 residues: CASSRTTGSSYEQYF. DNA of the CDR3: TGTGCCAGCAGTCGAACGACAGGGAGCTCCTACGAGCAGTACTTC. The chain couples TRBV7-2 to TRBJ2-7, with TRBD1 matching over 7 bases. CDR3 length: 15 amino acids. The junction had 8 bases not matched to a gene; V was cut back by 6 bases and J by 0 bases. The germline V gene encodes CDR1 SGHTA and CDR2 FQGNSA.

The chain joins TRBV27 to TRBJ2-3; D is uncertain. The CDR3 sequence is 14 residues long. The V and J ends lost 5 bases and 0 bases respectively, with 9 bases between them. CDR1 is MNHEY, CDR2 SMNVEV, per germline (reference sequence). The CDR3 bases are TGTGCCAGCAGTCCTCGACTGAGCACAGATACGCAGTATTTT. Protein sequence: CASSPRLSTDTQYF.

This clone was counted a few times. The V call is TRBV29-1, the J call TRBJ2-3; 7 nucleotides agree with TRBD1. Germline assignment: CDR1 SQVTM and CDR2 ANQGSEA. The CDR3 length is 14 residues. V lost 5 bases and J lost 5; bases outside the gene matches: 10. The CDR3 coding sequence is TGCAGCGTTAAGAAGGGGGCGGTGGGAGATACGCAGTATTTT. The encoded protein is CSVKKGAVGDTQYF.

The J gene is TRBJ1-1, the V gene TRBV25-1; unclear D gene. With 5 bases removed from V and 5 bases from J, the gap between germline ends came to 15 bases. Germline lookup yields CDR1 MGHDK and CDR2 SYGVNS. The CDR3 covers 14 residues. CDR3 in DNA: TGTGCCAGCAGTTATATCGGGGATTTGACTGAAGCTTTCTTT. It codes for CASSYIGDLTEAFF.